These T cell receptor beta chains were read from a single sample in a study of blood T cells in healthy people across ages. TCRdb re-analysed the 5' RACE reads in MiXCR, keeping a single row per CDR3 protein. The sample has fewer than 700,000 distinct CDR3 sequences, under 55% seen once. The sequenced sample was blood. The receptors derive from a man older than 75 in good health. Both conserved end residues are part of each CDR3. Each record gives: V gene, J gene, clone size, D gene, CDR3 protein, CDR3 DNA. D genes are given only for firm matches. Expanded clones are given a class, and other clones once, few, many or no size at all.

TRBV20-1	TRBJ2-5	.	TRBD2	CSATGTSGQETQYF	TGCAGTGCGACCGGGACTAGCGGCCAAGAGACCCAGTACTTC
TRBV29-1	TRBJ1-1	few	.	CSVVTMNTEAFF	TGCAGCGTTGTTACGATGAACACTGAAGCTTTCTTT
TRBV7-9	TRBJ2-3	few	TRBD1	CASIAGTGVDTQYF	TGTGCCAGCATCGCCGGGACAGGGGTAGATACGCAGTATTTT
TRBV20-1	TRBJ2-1	.	TRBD2	CSARDSSGGRREQFF	TGCAGTGCTAGAGATTCGAGCGGCGGGAGGCGTGAGCAGTTCTTC
TRBV10-3	TRBJ2-6	.	TRBD2	CASFQGYSGREVSGANVLTF	TGTGCCTCCTTCCAAGGGTACTCCGGGCGGGAGGTTTCTGGGGCCAACGTCCTGACTTTC
TRBV6-5	TRBJ1-2	.	TRBD1	CASSYSAGGNYGYTF	TGTGCCAGCAGTTACTCGGCAGGGGGCAACTATGGCTACACCTTC
TRBV7-3	TRBJ2-1	few	.	CASSQTGRNNEQFF	TGTGCCAGCAGCCAAACAGGGAGAAACAATGAGCAGTTCTTC
TRBV27	TRBJ2-7	few	.	CAWGRIDYEQYF	TGTGCATGGGGGCGGATCGACTACGAGCAGTACTTC
TRBV7-9	TRBJ2-7	many	TRBD1	CASSLGPGWGQGAYEQYF	TGTGCCAGCAGCTTAGGACCCGGTTGGGGACAGGGGGCTTACGAGCAGTACTTC
TRBV20-1	TRBJ1-1	.	.	CSASQGREAFF	TGCAGTGCTAGTCAGGGCCGAGAAGCTTTCTTT
TRBV20-1	TRBJ2-4	once	.	CSARVETSKNIQYF	TGCAGTGCTAGAGTAGAAACATCCAAAAACATTCAGTACTTC
TRBV29-1	TRBJ1-2	.	.	CSVGTADYNYGYTF	TGCAGCGTGGGGACGGCCGATTACAACTATGGCTACACCTTC
TRBV6-2/TRBV6-3	TRBJ2-1	.	TRBD1	CASRATGNNEQFF	TGTGCCAGCAGGGCGACAGGGAATAATGAGCAGTTCTTC
TRBV7-9	TRBJ2-7	few	TRBD1	CASSFGDRDYEQYF	TGTGCCAGCAGCTTTGGCGACAGGGACTACGAGCAGTACTTC
TRBV7-2	TRBJ2-5	.	.	CASSLEGGRQETQYF	TGTGCCAGCAGCTTAGAGGGGGGCCGTCAAGAGACCCAGTACTTC
TRBV3-1	TRBJ2-2	.	TRBD1	CASSPRTGGNTGELFF	TGTGCCAGCAGTCCAAGAACAGGGGGAAACACCGGGGAGCTGTTTTTT
TRBV20-1	TRBJ2-5	many	TRBD2	CSAELAGVREQYF	TGCAGTGCTGAACTAGCGGGAGTCCGGGAGCAGTACTTC
TRBV29-1	TRBJ1-4	.	TRBD1	CSVEEDSQGSGKLFF	TGCAGCGTTGAAGAGGATTCACAGGGGAGCGGAAAACTGTTTTTT
TRBV7-3	TRBJ2-1	.	.	CASSPTGTHSYDEQFF	TGTGCCAGCAGCCCGACAGGGACTCACTCCTACGATGAGCAGTTCTTC
TRBV29-1	TRBJ2-3	few	.	CSVDVREDTQYF	TGCAGCGTTGATGTCAGGGAAGATACGCAGTATTTT
TRBV6-2/TRBV6-3	TRBJ2-1	.	TRBD2	CASSDTSGIYNEQFF	TGTGCCAGCAGTGACACTAGCGGGATCTACAATGAGCAGTTCTTC
TRBV20-1	TRBJ2-1	.	.	CSARDGGGGGNNKQFF	TGCAGTGCTAGAGATGGGGGAGGGGGGGGTAACAATAAGCAGTTCTTC
TRBV7-2	TRBJ2-7	.	.	CASSLGGQRSYEQYF	TGTGCCAGCAGCTTAGGCGGACAGAGAAGCTACGAGCAGTACTTC
TRBV12-3/TRBV12-4	TRBJ2-2	.	.	CASRFEATGELFF	TGTGCCAGCAGATTCGAGGCCACCGGGGAGCTGTTTTTT
TRBV9	TRBJ2-5	.	.	CASSVQGRADQETQYF	TGTGCCAGCAGCGTTCAGGGCAGGGCGGACCAAGAGACCCAGTACTTC
TRBV20-1	TRBJ2-5	.	TRBD1	CSASGQTGETQYF	TGCAGTGCTTCGGGACAGACTGGGGAGACCCAGTACTTC
TRBV29-1	TRBJ2-7	.	.	CSAAGGPYEQYF	TGCAGCGCCGCCGGGGGACCCTACGAGCAGTACTTC
TRBV20-1	TRBJ1-2	.	TRBD1	CGATTGTASRGYTF	TGCGGTGCTACTACCGGGACAGCGTCGAGGGGCTACACCTTC
TRBV20-1	TRBJ2-5	many	.	CSAGPAGQETQYF	TGCAGTGCGGGACCCGCGGGCCAAGAGACCCAGTACTTC
TRBV21-1	TRBJ1-1	.	.	CASSRIPGQGWAFF	TGTGCCAGCAGCAGAATCCCGGGACAGGGATGGGCTTTCTTT
TRBV20-1	TRBJ2-3	few	TRBD2	CSATSGGADGPDTQYF	TGCAGTGCTACTAGCGGGGGGGCCGACGGACCAGATACGCAGTATTTT
TRBV29-1	TRBJ2-5	.	.	CSTSGGGETQYF	TGCAGCACGAGTGGGGGCGGCGAGACCCAGTACTTC
TRBV20-1	TRBJ1-6	.	.	CSARATIGGFRSPLHF	TGCAGTGCTAGGGCCACCATAGGCGGGTTTCGTTCACCCCTCCACTTT
TRBV7-2	TRBJ1-1	.	.	CASSLEGGRREAFF	TGTGCCAGCAGCTTAGAAGGGGGGCGGAGGGAAGCTTTCTTT
TRBV4-1	TRBJ2-6	.	TRBD1	CASSQSGTEVYSGANVLTF	TGCGCCAGCAGCCAGTCCGGGACAGAAGTTTACTCTGGGGCCAACGTCCTGACTTTC
TRBV14	TRBJ2-7	.	.	CASSQDRLGQQYF	TGTGCCAGCAGCCAAGATCGGTTGGGCCAGCAGTACTTC
TRBV25-1	TRBJ1-4	.	.	CASSTYSGGYEKLFF	TGTGCCAGCAGTACTTACAGCGGTGGGTATGAAAAACTGTTTTTT
TRBV6-1	TRBJ2-1	few	.	CASRAGGPYNEQFF	TGTGCCAGCAGAGCAGGGGGGCCCTACAATGAGCAGTTCTTC
TRBV20-1	TRBJ2-7	.	TRBD2	CSATRGLAGSYEQYF	TGCAGTGCTACCCGGGGACTAGCGGGCTCCTACGAGCAGTACTTC
TRBV25-1	TRBJ1-2	.	.	CASRANTGSVNYGYTF	TGTGCCAGCAGAGCCAATACAGGATCGGTTAACTATGGCTACACCTTC
TRBV29-1	TRBJ2-3	.	.	CSVDDRSTDTQYF	TGCAGCGTTGATGACAGAAGCACAGATACGCAGTATTTT
TRBV6-1	TRBJ2-3	.	TRBD2	CASSQAGGLRTDTQYF	TGTGCCAGCAGTCAAGCGGGGGGATTGCGCACAGATACGCAGTATTTT
TRBV5-1	TRBJ1-1	few	.	CASSSQTVPNTEAFF	TGCGCCAGCAGCTCACAGACAGTCCCAAACACTGAAGCTTTCTTT
TRBV7-2	TRBJ2-2	.	.	CASSLGRSPPGELFF	TGTGCCAGCAGCTTAGGACGGTCCCCGCCCGGGGAGCTGTTTTTT
TRBV14	TRBJ2-3	.	.	CASSQEGFWGPDTQYF	TGTGCCAGCAGCCAAGAAGGTTTCTGGGGTCCAGATACGCAGTATTTT
TRBV7-2	TRBJ1-1	.	.	CASSLGREKTEAFF	TGTGCCAGCAGCTTAGGCCGGGAGAAAACTGAAGCTTTCTTT
TRBV20-1	TRBJ2-7	few	.	CSARDPSGYAYEQYF	TGCAGTGCTAGAGATCCCAGCGGGTATGCCTACGAGCAGTACTTC
TRBV4-3	TRBJ1-2	.	.	CASSHSRDYGYTF	TGCGCCAGCAGCCATTCAAGAGACTATGGCTACACCTTC
TRBV28	TRBJ1-2	.	.	CASSLSSPANYGYTF	TGTGCCAGCAGTTTAAGTAGCCCAGCTAACTATGGCTACACCTTC
TRBV7-2	TRBJ2-2	.	.	CASSPNRGGTGELFF	TGTGCCAGCAGCCCCAACAGGGGGGGCACCGGGGAGCTGTTTTTT
TRBV20-1	TRBJ1-6	.	.	CSARRQPPNSPLHF	TGCAGTGCTAGACGACAGCCTCCCAATTCACCCCTCCACTTT
TRBV12-3/TRBV12-4	TRBJ2-7	.	.	CASSSPGGGSGYNEQYF	TGTGCCAGCAGTTCACCCGGAGGGGGGTCAGGGTACAATGAGCAGTACTTC
TRBV7-2	TRBJ1-6	.	TRBD1	CASSLQGQGADSPLHF	TGTGCCAGCAGCTTGCAGGGACAGGGGGCCGATTCACCCCTCCACTTT
TRBV20-1	TRBJ2-2	.	.	CSASGRIDTGELFF	TGCAGTGCTAGCGGCAGAATAGACACCGGGGAGCTGTTTTTT
TRBV20-1	TRBJ2-1	few	TRBD2	CSATLPLLAGLSSYNEQFF	TGCAGTGCTACCCTTCCCTTACTAGCGGGATTGAGCTCCTACAATGAGCAGTTCTTC